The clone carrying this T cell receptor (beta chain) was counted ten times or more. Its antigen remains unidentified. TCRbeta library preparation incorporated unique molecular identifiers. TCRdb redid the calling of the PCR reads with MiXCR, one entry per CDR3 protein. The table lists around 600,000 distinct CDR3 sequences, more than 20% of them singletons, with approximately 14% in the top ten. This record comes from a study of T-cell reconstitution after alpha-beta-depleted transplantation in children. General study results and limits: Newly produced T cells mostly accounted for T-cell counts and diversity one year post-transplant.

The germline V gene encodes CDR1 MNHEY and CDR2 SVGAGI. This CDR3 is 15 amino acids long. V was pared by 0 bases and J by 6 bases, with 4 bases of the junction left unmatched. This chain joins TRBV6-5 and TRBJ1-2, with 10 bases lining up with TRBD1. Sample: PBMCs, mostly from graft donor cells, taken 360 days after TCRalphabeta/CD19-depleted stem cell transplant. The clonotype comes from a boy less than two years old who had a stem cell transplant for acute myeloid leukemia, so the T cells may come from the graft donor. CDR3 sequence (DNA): TGTGCCAGCAGTTACTCGGACAGGGGGGGTGATGGCTACACCTTC. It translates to CASSYSDRGGDGYTF.